This TCR beta chain emerged from a study of Ad26.COV2.S vaccination and SARS-CoV-2 variants. Study observations and caveats: Vaccinees displayed broader spike-specific TCR repertoires than placebo recipients.

Sample treatment: around 19 received Ad26.COV2.S at low or high dose, single or two shots; five or six received placebo; per-sample allocation not given. The samples date from day 63 after the first vaccine or placebo injection. Here immunoSEQ multiplex PCR was the method, and the copy in TCRdb shows in-frame clones only, minus some. This table holds around 400,000 clones, 80% to 95% found once. Points on this clone: What it recognizes is unknown.

CDR1 and CDR2 (germline): SGHNT, YYREEE (reference sequence). CDR3 length: 14 residues. The V gene end was trimmed by 4 bases and the J gene end by 3 bases; junction bases not matched to a gene: 3. The material was peripheral blood, obtained in a trial of Ad26.COV2.S vaccine versus placebo. This sequence joins TRBV5-4 and TRBJ2-5; 10 bases map to TRBD1. The source is a person aged 18-60 years who received the Ad26.COV2.S COVID-19 vaccine or a placebo. This CDR3 reads CASSPGTGEETQYF. The DNA for the CDR3 is TGTGCCAGCAGCCCCGGGACAGGGGAAGAGACCCAGTACTTC.